These 18 T cell receptor beta chains originate from one sample sequenced in a study of cytomegalovirus exposure and HLA in healthy donors. The study ran its PCR with 60 Vbeta and 13 Jbeta primers. Repertoires were generated with immunoSEQ multiplex PCR, while TCRdb's copy carries only in-frame clones and drops some. The table includes 130,000 to 150,000 clones, nearly 80% detected once. Material for sequencing was PBMCs. Source of these receptors: a man aged 35 to 55 in good health and CMV-seropositive.

For this clone: At one end, the junction sequence differs from germline, possibly due to a read error. In nucleotides, the CDR3 is TGTTCCAGCAGCTTAGTGCAGGGAGGCTACACCTTC. Protein: CSSSLVQGGYTF. This rearrangement joins TRBV7-9 to TRBJ1-2; perhaps TRBD1 as D (5 bases). The CDR3 contains 12 residues. Looked up from germline, CDR1 is SEHNR and CDR2 is FQNEAQ (reference sequence).

The chain is built from TRBV19 and TRBJ1-2; the D gene is possibly TRBD1 (5 bases). The CDR3 sequence is 12 residues long. V was clipped by 7 bases and J by 3 bases, with 9 bases between them. Germline CDR1 is LNHDA and CDR2 is SQIVND (reference sequence). CDR3 amino acids: CASKRGDYGYTF. DNA of the CDR3: TGTGCCAGTAAAAGGGGCGACTATGGCTACACCTTC.

V usage is TRBV6-5 and J usage is TRBJ1-1; 7 nucleotides line up with TRBD1. CDR1 and CDR2 from the germline V gene are MNHEY and SVGAGI. The CDR3 loop spans 15 amino acids. The junction had 12 bases not matched to a gene; V was cut back by 6 bases and J by 5 bases. CDR3 amino acids: CASREPTGKGTEAFF. CDR3 nucleotide sequence: TGTGCCAGCAGAGAACCGACAGGGAAGGGAACTGAAGCTTTCTTT.

The V and J genes are TRBV19 and TRBJ2-1; 7 positions match TRBD2. The CDR3 has 14 amino acids. Germline V gives CDR1 LNHDA, CDR2 SQIVND (reference sequence). The V and J ends lost 3 bases and 6 bases, in that order; junction bases with no gene match: 5. CDR3 in DNA: TGTGCCAGTAGTATTCTAGGGAGGGGCAATGAGCAGTTCTTC. This codes for CASSILGRGNEQFF.

The V call is TRBV7-3, the J call TRBJ2-2; 11 nucleotides agree with TRBD1. Germline values: CDR1 SGHTA, CDR2 FQGTGA. CDR3 size: 15 residues. The V gene end was trimmed by 5 bases and the J gene end by 5 bases; junction bases not matched to a gene: 4. CDR3 in DNA: TGTGCCAGCAGCCCTAGGGACAGGGGGACCGGGGAGCTGTTTTTT. The encoded protein is CASSPRDRGTGELFF. The full variable domain, in which reference TRBV7-3 and TRBJ2-2 provide the parts outside the CDR3, is GAGVSQTPSNKVTEKGKYVELRCDPISGHTALYWYRQSLGQGPEFLIYFQGTGAADDSGLPNDRFFAVRPEGSVSTLKIQRTERGDSAVYLCASSPRDRGTGELFFGEGSRLTVL.

The rearrangement links TRBV5-1 to TRBJ1-5; D might be TRBD1 (5 bases). V was clipped by 4 bases and J by 3 bases, with 11 bases between them. The germline gives CDR1 SGHRS, CDR2 YFSETQ. The CDR3 sequence is 14 residues long. This CDR3 reads CASSDGQVNQPQHF. CDR3 coding DNA: TGCGCCAGCAGCGACGGACAAGTCAATCAGCCCCAGCATTTT. The full variable domain, with the rest looked up from reference TRBV5-1 and TRBJ1-5, is KAGVTQTPRYLIKTRGQQVTLSCSPISGHRSVSWYQQTPGQGLQFLFEYFSETQRNKGNFPGRFSGRQFSNSRSEMNVSTLELGDSALYLCASSDGQVNQPQHFGDGTRLSIL.

This rearrangement joins TRBV14 to TRBJ1-1; D is possibly TRBD1 (6 bases). Per germline, CDR1 SGHDN and CDR2 FVKESK. CDR3 length: 15 residues. V was shortened by 1 base and J by 1 base, with 10 bases between the two germline ends. The CDR3 sequence is CASSQAQGRNTEAFF. In nucleotides, the CDR3 is TGTGCCAGCAGCCAAGCTCAGGGGAGGAACACTGAAGCTTTCTTT.

V and J are TRBV7-9 and TRBJ2-2; 10 bases line up with TRBD2. Per germline, CDR1 SEHNR and CDR2 FQNEAQ (reference sequence). Trimming removed 6 bases from V and 3 bases from J; junction bases left unmatched: 7. This CDR3 is built from 16 residues. CDR3 sequence (DNA): TGTGCCAGCAGACCAGCGGGAGGGGATCACACCGGGGAGCTGTTTTTT. It is translated as CASRPAGGDHTGELFF.

The J gene is TRBJ1-5, the V gene TRBV28, with D possibly TRBD1 on 5 matching bases. CDR3 length equals 13 residues. Germline loops: CDR1 MDHEN, CDR2 SYDVKM. Trimming left V 7 bases short and J 4 bases short, with 11 bases between. CDR3 DNA sequence: TGTGCCAGCACCGGCAGGGTAAATCAGCCCCAGCATTTT. Its translation is CASTGRVNQPQHF. Together with reference TRBV28 and TRBJ1-5, the CDR3 gives the full variable domain: DVKVTQSSRYLVKRTGEKVFLECVQDMDHENMFWYRQDPGLGLRLIYFSYDVKMKEKGDIPEGYSVSREKKERFSLILESASTNQTSMYLCASTGRVNQPQHFGDGTRLSIL.

This chain uses TRBV28 with TRBJ2-7, with TRBD1 as a possible D gene (7 bases). V shed 5 bases and J shed 0 bases, with 14 bases lying between them. The germline gives CDR1 MDHEN, CDR2 SYDVKM. The CDR3 loop spans 15 amino acids. In nucleotides, the CDR3 is TGTGCCAGCAGTGGGGGGACAGAAAGCTCCTACGAGCAGTACTTC. It specifies CASSGGTESSYEQYF.

V and J are TRBV6-5 and TRBJ2-3, with a weak D call TRBD2 (6 bases). Germline CDR1 and CDR2: MNHEY and SVGAGI. The CDR3 runs 16 residues. The V end was cut by 4 bases, the J end by 2 bases, with 16 bases between. CDR3 in amino acids: CASSFHGTSATDTQYF. CDR3 DNA sequence: TGTGCCAGCAGTTTTCACGGGACTTCTGCCACAGATACGCAGTATTTT.

This chain links TRBV30 with TRBJ2-2; 13 bases map to TRBD2. V shed 2 bases and J 4 bases; nucleotides not matched to a gene: 10. The CDR3 has 18 residues. The germline V gene encodes CDR1 GTSNPN and CDR2 SVGIG (reference sequence). The CDR3 DNA reads TGTGCCTGGAGTCCACCGGGACTAGCGGGAATGGGCACCGGGGAGCTGTTTTTT. Residues: CAWSPPGLAGMGTGELFF.

This chain uses TRBV5-8 with TRBJ2-5; D not resolved. Looked up from germline, CDR1 is SGHTS and CDR2 is YDEGEE. Between the trimmed V and J ends, which lost 2 bases and 0 bases, there was a span of 11 bases. This CDR3 contains 15 residues. The DNA of the CDR3 is TGTGCCAGCAGCTTTTCTTTGAGGAACCAAGAGACCCAGTACTTC. This translates into CASSFSLRNQETQYF.

J is TRBJ2-3 and V is TRBV6-5; tentatively, D is TRBD2 (5 bases). Looked up from germline, CDR1 is MNHEY and CDR2 is SVGAGI. The germline V and J ends were trimmed by 0 bases and 4 bases, with 14 bases remaining between them. The CDR3 sequence is 16 residues long. The CDR3 coding sequence is TGTGCCAGCAGTTACTCGAGACCCAACGGGGCAGATACGCAGTATTTT. It specifies CASSYSRPNGADTQYF.

Turning to this clone: One end of the junction fails to match germline, which may point to a read error. The CDR3 region has the DNA TGTGCCAGCAGTTCACGGACAGACCTGAACTTC. Translation: CASSSRTDLNF. The chain recombines TRBV6-6 with TRBJ1-2, with a weak D call TRBD1 (6 bases). CDR1 MNHNY and CDR2 SVGAGI come from the germline V gene (reference sequence). This CDR3 spans 11 amino acids.

This chain connects TRBV29-1 to TRBJ2-3; 10 nucleotides line up with TRBD1. Per germline, CDR1 SQVTM and CDR2 ANQGSEA. There are 15 residues in the CDR3. After removal of 7 bases from V and 5 bases from J, the junction contained 12 bases not matched to a gene. This chain's CDR3 is CSAAQRQGAVDTQYF. The CDR3 nucleotides are TGCAGCGCAGCCCAACGACAGGGGGCTGTAGATACGCAGTATTTT.

The chain uses TRBV5-5 and TRBJ2-7; D perhaps matches TRBD1 (6 bases). The CDR3 is 15 amino acids. V was pared by 2 bases and J by 3 bases, with 15 bases between. Germline V gene data show CDR1 as SGHKS and CDR2 as YYEKEE (reference sequence). The CDR3 nucleotides read TGTGCCAGCAGCTTAACAACCGGGACAAACTACGAGCAGTACTTC. It specifies CASSLTTGTNYEQYF.

This rearrangement joins TRBV19 to TRBJ2-6; 7 bases align to TRBD1. Per the germline V gene, CDR1 is LNHDA and CDR2 is SQIVND (reference sequence). CDR3 size: 19 residues. With V trimmed by 3 bases and J by 0 bases, 11 bases remained unmatched. CDR3 nucleotides: TGTGCCAGTAGTATTCTAATCGGGACAGCAAACTCTGGGGCCAACGTCCTGACTTTC. This translates into CASSILIGTANSGANVLTF.